This TCR beta chain came from a study of blood T cells in healthy people across ages (dated by TCRdb to the mid-2010s). Regarding the study in general: In model experiments, roughly one uniquely barcoded TCR beta cDNA molecule per two T cells was captured by template switching. The study measured age-related changes in TCR beta repertoire diversity using deep sequencing normalized with unique cDNA molecular identifiers. The donors were divided into four age groups: young (average around 16 years), middle-aged (approximately 42), aged (approximately 62) and long-lived (around 80). To avoid experimental bias, donors of different ages were distributed randomly across sequencing lanes. The study analyzed two additional independent replicas of 1 million unique cDNA reads from the same blood draw for two donors, one aged 18 to 30 and one aged 80 or older. Summary of the overall study and its limitations: Because donor CMV infection status was unknown, age-related changes in expanded clonotypes were potentially confounded. Estimates of total diversity from one million sequenced T cells were regarded as lower bounds and underestimates. Compared with the aged group, the long-lived group had more naive CD4+ T cells, fewer expanded clones and increased TCR diversity, a pattern suggesting age selection. Observed TCR beta diversity correlated strongly with the percentage of naive T cells measured by flow cytometry. As age increased, observed TCR beta diversity per million T cells dropped in a roughly linear way, and a significant reduction was already evident by age about 40. Conclusive comparison of naive and antigen-experienced compartments was prevented by the profiling of bulk unsorted PBMCs.

To prepare the library, 5' RACE was applied. The sequencer was an Illumina HiSeq 2500. A second PCR of roughly 6 to 11 cycles was run with a J-beta primer mix and a sample-barcoded 5' primer. A unique molecular identifier was introduced onto each TCR beta cDNA molecule by a template-switch 5' adaptor carrying 12 random nucleotides. Each sample yielded at least 2.5 million CDR3-containing paired-end reads. First-strand cDNA synthesis was performed from all RNA using the Mint cDNA synthesis kit, with priming by a TRBC-specific oligonucleotide. Following uracil-DNA glycosylase treatment, a first 18-cycle PCR with universal primers M1SS and BC2_uni_R was performed on all cDNA. As for the original processing: Normalization of each sample was performed by random selection of 1 million high-quality reads, each carrying a distinct molecular identifier. Reads with shared molecular identifiers were discarded instead of being binned into consensus sequences. MiTCR, run with a Q25 quality threshold and the strictest error-elimination algorithm, handled CDR3 identification, clonotype clustering and error correction. A nonparametric unseen species model using Euler transformation provided a lower-bound estimate of total TCR beta diversity. Using fastp trimming at Q25 and MiXCR clonotype assembly, TCRdb reanalyzed the public sequencing data and kept in-frame beta chains. CDR3 protein sequences are deduplicated, and each keeps its most common genes and DNA. TCRdb's processing, not the study's, gives the V and J calls here. A total of around 580,000 distinct CDR3 sequences appear in this sample, under 55% of them only once. The leading ten clones occupy approximately 23% of the sample.

The donors were some 36 Caucasian individuals from Russia, aged roughly 6 to 100 years, who were systemically healthy. Each donor gave 8 to 10 milliliters of peripheral blood, collected into EDTA-treated Vacutainer tubes. PBMCs were isolated by Ficoll-Paque density-gradient centrifugation, with at least 7 million obtained per sample. Trizol reagent was used to extract total RNA from the PBMCs, yielding at least 5.5 micrograms per sample. Naive CD45RAhigh/CD27high T cell percentages were measured by flow cytometry on a PBMC aliquot from every donor. As concerns this clonotype: Its antigen specificity is not known. No much larger clone is present one base from it, and per-base qualities are unavailable.

This TCR was sampled from a man aged 80 or over in good health. The sequenced sample was blood.

CDR3 sequence: CASSLTLDNEQYF. The DNA sequence is TGTGCCAGCAGCTTAACTTTGGACAATGAGCAGTACTTC. The chain is assembled from TRBV7-3 and TRBJ2-5; TRBD1 is possibly the D segment (5 matching bases). Including the terminal cysteine and phenylalanine, the CDR3 comprises 13 residues. CDR3 DNA is the only sequence kept; it has 39 bases, read in frame from the first base. The V end loses 0 bases and the J end loses 11 bases, and a stretch of 13 bases separates them. The CDR1 and CDR2 encoded by the germline V gene are SGHTA and FQGTGA.